This entry is about one T cell receptor (beta chain). Its antigen is currently not known. One base away there is no much larger clone; base qualities are not given. The sample comes from a study of CD8 T cells in Susac syndrome (dated by TCRdb to 2018 to 2020). With respect to the entire study: Whether CD8+ T cell activation and differentiation in Susac syndrome was antigen driven was tested using repertoire sequencing. Findings and caveats that apply to the study as a whole: The study acknowledged that relatively few individuals were included in the TCR sequencing and HLA analysis.

Peripheral blood CD8+ and CD4+ T cells from healthy donors, Susac syndrome patients and multiple sclerosis patients were profiled using high-throughput TCR beta sequencing. The multiple sclerosis controls were treatment-naive patients who had stable or active relapsing-remitting disease and met the revised McDonald criteria. Bulk CD8+ and CD4+ T cells were purified magnetically by negative isolation, whereas CD8+ TEMRA cells were enriched by FACS. Blood was collected in EDTA tubes and processed within 24 hours, with PBMCs isolated through density gradient centrifugation. PBMCs intended for TCR sequencing were cryopreserved in liquid nitrogen and were subsequently thawed in a 37 degrees C water bath. A purity of at least 90% was achieved for sorted or isolated CD4+, CD8+ and CD8+ TEMRA cells. The CDR3 spans 15 residues, from the cysteine through the phenylalanine. Solely the CDR3 DNA is kept, with 45 bases framed from the first base. From a lookup of the germline V gene, CDR1 and CDR2 are SGHTA and FQGNSA. Trimming removed 4 bases from V and 7 bases from J; the gene matches leave 7 bases unexplained.

RNA was extracted with the RNeasy kit and 0.5 to 1 ug was reverse transcribed using random hexamers. The immunoSEQ multiplex PCR assay, which covers 54 Vbeta and 13 Jbeta segments, was used to amplify TCR beta CDR3 regions. To correct PCR amplification bias, a synthetic template baseline was used for both primer optimization and computational correction. Per the source publication's procedure: Only productive sequences were kept, with reads annotated to V, D and J genes according to IMGT and analyzed in immunoSEQ Analyzer. To calculate clonality, Shannon entropy was normalized by log2 of the number of productive unique sequences and then subtracted from one. For each patient and control, public and private clones were evaluated within the 100 most prevalent clones. Susac-specific clones were defined as absent from healthy and MS cohorts, some 1,000 published viral clones and other ImmuneACCESS disease sequences. The public reads were run again by TCRdb, first through fastp at Q25 and then through MiXCR, and only productive beta chains were kept. Each CDR3 protein appears once, grouped with its most common genes and DNA. In this record, the V and J calls reflect TCRdb's handling and not the investigators' own analysis. This sample lists over 130,000 distinct CDR3 sequences; 85% to 95% were detected once. The top ten constitute approximately 0.11% of the sample.

The TCR comes from a human donor with multiple sclerosis. Rearrangement joined TRBV7-2 to TRBJ1-6; 7 middle bases align to TRBD1. Sequenced material: CD4+ T cells from PBMCs. The nucleotide sequence reads as follows: TGTGCCAGCAGCTCTCAGGGACAGTTAAATTCACCCCTCCACTTT. This is translated as CASSSQGQLNSPLHF.